The text below deals with one T cell receptor beta chain. This sample is drawn from a study of OX40 agonist ivuxolimab in advanced cancers. The assay was immunoSEQ multiplex PCR, and TCRdb's table has in-frame clones only and misses some. This table holds about 77,000 clones, around 90% found once. The CDR3 spans 14 residues. Looked up from germline, CDR1 is SGHRS and CDR2 is YFSETQ. The V end lost 5 bases, the J end lost 5 bases, and 13 bases lay between the germline ends. This sequence originates from an adult with an advanced solid tumor such as melanoma, head and neck, liver or kidney cancer. This specimen was CD4+ or CD8+ T cells sorted from blood, taken in a trial of the OX40 agonist ivuxolimab. The chain recombines TRBV5-1 with TRBJ1-4; TRBD1 might be the D (5 bases). The CDR3 reads CASSQWGSNEKLFF. The DNA of the CDR3 is TGCGCCAGCAGTCAATGGGGGAGCAATGAAAAACTGTTTTTT.